One sample yielded the 22 T cell receptor beta chains listed below, sequenced in a study of blood T cell repertoires in COVID-19. TCRdb's table, derived via immunoSEQ multiplex PCR, lists solely in-frame clones and lacks some. The data show 150,000 to 200,000 clones, 80% to 90% seen once. The sequencing input was peripheral blood. These receptors were collected from a woman between 65 and 79 years old with COVID-19, enrolled during active disease.

The CDR3 reads CASSLGGRRGANVLTF. The CDR3 nucleotides read TGTGCCAGCAGCTTAGGGGGGCGGCGAGGGGCCAACGTCCTGACTTTC. The V call is TRBV7-2, the J call TRBJ2-6, with D possibly being TRBD1 (6 bases). The CDR3 is 16 residues long. CDR1 is SGHTA and CDR2 is FQGNSA in the germline V gene. V was pared by 1 base and J by 4 bases, with 11 bases between. The full variable domain, its missing parts supplied by reference TRBV7-2 and TRBJ2-6, is GAGVSQSPSNKVTEKGKDVELRCDPISGHTALYWYRQSLGQGLEFLIYFQGNSAPDKSGLPSDRFSAERTGGSVSTLTIQRTQQEDSAVYLCASSLGGRRGANVLTFGAGSRLTVL.

The chain combines TRBV7-2 with TRBJ1-3; tentative D call: TRBD1 (5 bases). The germline gives CDR1 SGHTA, CDR2 FQGNSA. The V end lost 1 base, the J end lost 8 bases, and 15 bases lay between the germline ends. This CDR3 contains 15 residues. CDR3 sequence (DNA): TGTGCCAGCAGCTTAGTCTACAGGAGCCTCGACACCATATATTTT. Translating it yields CASSLVYRSLDTIYF. The full variable domain, rest sourced from reference TRBV7-2 and TRBJ1-3, is GAGVSQSPSNKVTEKGKDVELRCDPISGHTALYWYRQSLGQGLEFLIYFQGNSAPDKSGLPSDRFSAERTGGSVSTLTIQRTQQEDSAVYLCASSLVYRSLDTIYFGEGSWLTVV.

The chain combines TRBV4-1 with TRBJ2-7; D is perhaps TRBD1 (6 bases). Trimming pared 2 bases from V and 4 bases from J, leaving 12 bases between. Germline V gene lookup returns CDR1 MGHRA and CDR2 YSYEKL. This CDR3 is built from 14 residues. This CDR3 reads CASSQPGQPYEQYF. DNA of the CDR3: TGCGCCAGCAGCCAACCGGGACAACCATACGAGCAGTACTTC.

This clone was counted a few times. This rearrangement joins TRBV28 to TRBJ1-4; tentatively, D is TRBD1 (6 bases). Trimming stripped 3 bases from V and 10 bases from J, with 12 bases between. Germline loops: CDR1 MDHEN, CDR2 SYDVKM. The CDR3 has 13 amino acids. The CDR3 bases are TGTGCCAGCAGTTTCAATCAGGACAGAAAACTGTTTTTT. Protein: CASSFNQDRKLFF.

This clone was seen once. V is TRBV5-6 and J is TRBJ1-5; the match to TRBD1 covers 7 bases. Germline CDR1 reads SGHDT; CDR2 reads YYEEEE. V gave up 1 base and J gave up 0 bases; unmatched junction bases: 1. This CDR3 region has 15 residues. The DNA of the CDR3 is TGTGCCAGCAGCTTGAGACAGGGTAGCAATCAGCCCCAGCATTTT. This gives the protein CASSLRQGSNQPQHF.

The rearrangement joins TRBV11-3 to TRBJ2-1; 10 nucleotides agree with TRBD2. The length of the CDR3 is 16 residues. In germline, CDR1 is SGHNT, CDR2 YENEEA. Trimming at V came to 5 bases and at J to 2 bases, leaving 6 bases not matched to a gene. The CDR3 region has the DNA TGTGCCAGCAGCCATGGGACTAGCGCTACCTACAATGAGCAGTTCTTC. It is translated as CASSHGTSATYNEQFF.

This chain links TRBV6-5 with TRBJ1-5; D is undetermined. The V end lost 6 bases, the J end lost 2 bases, and 14 bases lay between the germline ends. CDR1 and CDR2 (germline): MNHEY, SVGAGI. The CDR3 has 15 amino acids. The CDR3 region has the DNA TGTGCCAGCAGCGCCGGTATGAATGGCAATCAGCCCCAGCATTTT. This codes for CASSAGMNGNQPQHF.

The chain links TRBV18 to TRBJ1-6; TRBD1 aligns across 7 bases. Per the germline V gene, CDR1 is KGHSH and CDR2 is LQKENI. The CDR3 is 19 residues long. After removal of 6 bases from V and 0 bases from J, the junction contained 14 bases not matched to a gene. The CDR3 DNA reads TGTGCCAGCTCTCGGGCGGCGGACAGGTTAATCTCCTATAATTCACCCCTCCACTTT. Its translation: CASSRAADRLISYNSPLHF.

This clone has more than one count but fewer than ten. V and J are TRBV7-2 and TRBJ1-1; perhaps TRBD1 as D (6 bases). There are 16 residues in the CDR3. Trimming left V 5 bases short and J 4 bases short, with 20 bases between. CDR1 SGHTA and CDR2 FQGNSA come from the germline V gene. For the CDR3, the DNA is TGTGCCAGCAGCCAGGGGTCGGCCTGGGCTCGCACTGAAGCTTTCTTT. Translation gives CASSQGSAWARTEAFF.

This clone was found once. The chain employs TRBV6-4 and TRBJ1-5; 7 bases are shared with TRBD1. V was pared by 10 bases and J by 6 bases, with 6 bases of the junction left unmatched. The CDR3 extends over 12 amino acids. In germline, CDR1 is MRHNA, CDR2 SNTAGT. The CDR3 loop reads CATPDRAQPQHF. In DNA, the CDR3 is TGTGCCACCCCCGACAGGGCTCAGCCCCAGCATTTT.

The chain couples TRBV19 to TRBJ1-3; D unresolved. CDR1 and CDR2 from the germline V gene are LNHDA and SQIVND (reference sequence). The CDR3 totals 15 residues. The ends were cut back, 3 bases at V and 0 bases at J, with 9 bases in the middle. This CDR3 is CASSIGAFSGNTIYF. The CDR3 nucleotides read TGTGCCAGTAGTATCGGAGCCTTCTCTGGAAACACCATATATTTT. Full variable domain (rest looked up from reference TRBV19 and TRBJ1-3): DGGITQSPKYLFRKEGQNVTLSCEQNLNHDAMYWYRQDPGQGLRLIYYSQIVNDFQKGDIAEGYSVSREKKESFPLTVTSAQKNPTAFYLCASSIGAFSGNTIYFGEGSWLTVV.

The V gene is TRBV6-6, the J gene TRBJ1-1; D possibly corresponds to TRBD1 (6 bases). The V end lost 4 bases, the J end lost 5 bases, and 20 bases lay between the germline ends. The germline V gene encodes CDR1 MNHNY and CDR2 SVGAGI (reference sequence). The CDR3 has 16 residues. The CDR3 loop reads CASSSTPGRGGTEAFF. The CDR3 nucleotides read TGTGCCAGCAGTTCTACCCCGGGCAGGGGAGGGACTGAAGCTTTCTTT.

V and J are TRBV27 and TRBJ2-1; 9 bases line up with TRBD2. The CDR3 is 16 amino acids. Losses at the gene ends were 5 bases for V and 4 bases for J; bases not matched to a gene: 9. CDR1 is MNHEY, CDR2 SMNVEV, per germline (reference sequence). The CDR3 DNA reads TGTGCCAGCAGTCACACTCGAGCGGGGGGTTACAATGAGCAGTTCTTC. Translating gives CASSHTRAGGYNEQFF.

The gene calls are TRBV5-5 and TRBJ1-2; D may be TRBD1 (5 bases). The CDR3 has 14 amino acids. Germline V lookup: CDR1 SGHKS, CDR2 YYEKEE (reference sequence). Trimming took off 2 bases at V and 8 bases at J, with 16 bases between the two ends. The CDR3 protein is CASSLGVGGSGYTF. The CDR3 coding sequence is TGTGCCAGCAGCTTAGGGGTCGGCGGTTCCGGCTACACCTTC.

The gene calls are TRBV7-9 and TRBJ2-3; TRBD1 matches at 9 bases. Per germline, CDR1 SEHNR and CDR2 FQNEAQ (reference sequence). The J segment lost 2 bases and the V segment lost 5 bases, leaving 5 bases of the junction unmatched. This CDR3 region has 15 residues. The CDR3 region has the DNA TGTGCCAGCAGCCCTGGGACAGGGAACACAGATACGCAGTATTTT. Amino acids: CASSPGTGNTDTQYF.

The chain employs TRBV5-1 and TRBJ2-4; TRBD2 aligns across 10 bases. The CDR3 is 18 residues long. The V gene's germline CDR1 is SGHRS and CDR2 YFSETQ. Unmatched junction bases numbered 8, after V lost 1 base and J lost 1 base. CDR3 protein: CASSLKREGYAAKNIQYF. The CDR3 nucleotides read TGCGCCAGCAGCTTGAAGCGGGAGGGATATGCGGCCAAAAACATTCAGTACTTC.

The chain is built from TRBV6-4 and TRBJ2-5, with TRBD2 matching 9 bases. Germline CDR1 is MRHNA and CDR2 is SNTAGT. This CDR3 comprises 16 residues. V trimming: 9 bases; J trimming: 5 bases; junction bases outside the gene matches: 16. In DNA, the CDR3 is TGTGCCAGGAACCCTCAAGCGGGGGGCTCGAGGGAGACCCAGTACTTC. It translates to CARNPQAGGSRETQYF.

The chain carries TRBV18 and TRBJ2-3, with D possibly matching TRBD1 (6 bases). V shed 3 bases and J shed 3 bases, with 16 bases lying between them. CDR3 size: 16 residues. The germline gives CDR1 KGHSH, CDR2 LQKENI. This CDR3 is CASSPRQAPSTDTQYF. The CDR3 bases are TGTGCCAGCTCACCCCGACAGGCCCCATCGACAGATACGCAGTATTTT.

This clone appeared a single time. This chain joins TRBV5-4 and TRBJ2-5; 8 nucleotides line up with TRBD1. The CDR3 runs to 14 residues. The germline V gene encodes CDR1 SGHNT and CDR2 YYREEE (reference sequence). Trimming took 1 base from V and 5 from J; bases not matched to a gene: 4. The CDR3 bases are TGTGCCAGCAGCTTGACAGGGGGTTGGGAGACCCAGTACTTC. Protein: CASSLTGGWETQYF.

The genes are TRBV6-5 and TRBJ1-2; 8 nucleotides agree with TRBD1. Trimming at V came to 10 bases and at J to 3 bases, leaving 7 bases not matched to a gene. This CDR3 contains 13 residues. Germline assignment: CDR1 MNHEY and CDR2 SVGAGI. CDR3 region: CATKQGVHYGYTF. CDR3 in DNA: TGTGCCACCAAACAGGGGGTTCACTATGGCTACACCTTC.

V usage is TRBV10-3 and J usage is TRBJ1-6, with D tentatively TRBD1 (6 bases). Germline CDR1 reads ENHRY; CDR2 reads SYGVKD. The CDR3 extends over 18 amino acids. V was pared by 0 bases and J by 10 bases, with 22 bases between. The CDR3 DNA reads TGTGCCATCAGTGAGTCCGATATGACGGGGGGCGCTTGGTCACCCCTCCACTTT. As protein: CAISESDMTGGAWSPLHF.

The rearrangement links TRBV2 to TRBJ1-5, with D unclear. CDR1 and CDR2 from the germline V gene are SNHLY and FYNNEI. The V end lost 4 bases, the J end lost 1 base, and 11 bases lay between the germline ends. The CDR3 covers 15 residues. CDR3 DNA sequence: TGTGCCAGCAGTGGAGGCAGCCCAAGCAATCAGCCCCAGCATTTT. This translates into CASSGGSPSNQPQHF.